This T cell receptor beta chain comes out of a study of blood T cell repertoires in COVID-19. The repertoire was sequenced with immunoSEQ multiplex PCR; TCRdb's copy has only in-frame clones and lacks some. This table holds about 59,000 clones, roughly 80% found once. CDR1 is LNHDA and CDR2 is SQIVND in the germline V gene (reference sequence). The CDR3 is 15 amino acids. Trimming cost V 7 bases and J 9 bases, with 22 bases left between them. This clonotype was obtained from a human donor in a cohort sampled during active COVID-19. Material: peripheral blood. V usage is TRBV19 and J usage is TRBJ2-1, with D possibly matching TRBD2 (6 bases). CDR3 nucleotide sequence: TGTGCCAGTACCGCTAGCGAACTAGTTGGTAGTGAGCAGTTCTTC. Protein: CASTASELVGSEQFF.